One and the same sample provided the 16 T cell receptor beta chains below, sequenced in a study of blood T cell repertoires in COVID-19. Sequenced by immunoSEQ multiplex PCR; TCRdb stores in-frame clones only, minus some. Here the sample spans around 260,000 clones, 86% being singletons. The sample taken for sequencing was peripheral blood. The receptor source for this set is a man aged 40-50 years who had recovered from COVID-19.

The chain couples TRBV29-1 to TRBJ1-1; D is perhaps TRBD1 (5 bases). The V end lost 2 bases, the J end lost 2 bases, and 9 bases lay between the germline ends. CDR1 and CDR2 (germline): SQVTM, ANQGSEA. CDR3 size: 13 residues. CDR3 sequence: CSVERGRNTEAFF. Written as DNA, the CDR3 is TGCAGCGTTGAAAGGGGAAGAAACACTGAAGCTTTCTTT.

This clone has only one observation. J is TRBJ1-5 and V is TRBV18; 7 bases agree with TRBD1. The V segment lost 4 bases and the J segment 4 bases; nucleotides outside the gene matches: 22. Germline V gene lookup returns CDR1 KGHSH and CDR2 LQKENI. The CDR3 length is 20 residues. The CDR3 loop is CASSQSAGTVGRWGNQPQHF. For the CDR3, the DNA is TGTGCCAGCTCACAATCCGCCGGGACAGTAGGACGGTGGGGGAATCAGCCCCAGCATTTT.

The chain joins TRBV7-2 to TRBJ1-1, with D unclear. The CDR3 totals 12 residues. The V end was cut by 5 bases, the J end by 5 bases, with 9 bases between. Germline V lookup: CDR1 SGHTA, CDR2 FQGNSA. CDR3 coding DNA: TGTGCCAGCAGCGCCCAGTGGACTGAAGCTTTCTTT. Amino acids: CASSAQWTEAFF.

The chain has TRBV9 and TRBJ1-3; D might be TRBD1 (5 bases). V gave up 4 bases and J gave up 6 bases, with 14 bases separating them. Per the germline V gene, CDR1 is SGDLS and CDR2 is YYNGEE. CDR3 size: 14 residues. CDR3 in amino acids: CASSSTGGVNTIYF. DNA of the CDR3: TGTGCCAGCAGCTCGACCGGAGGGGTAAACACCATATATTTT.

The gene calls are TRBV5-6 and TRBJ2-6; D call uncertain. V was clipped by 0 bases and J by 1 base, with 5 bases between them. Germline CDR1 and CDR2: SGHDT and YYEEEE. The CDR3 extends over 15 amino acids. CDR3 residues: CASSLVQSGANVLTF. The DNA of the CDR3 is TGTGCCAGCAGCTTGGTACAATCTGGGGCCAACGTCCTGACTTTC.

The gene calls are TRBV7-2 and TRBJ2-1; D might be TRBD2 (6 bases). Trimming took 0 bases from V and 6 from J, leaving 12 bases between them. Germline values: CDR1 SGHTA, CDR2 FQGNSA. This CDR3 contains 15 residues. In DNA form, the CDR3 reads TGTGCCAGCAGCTTAGCGTCTAGCGAGTTCAATGAGCAGTTCTTC. Translating it yields CASSLASSEFNEQFF.

The gene calls are TRBV5-1 and TRBJ2-2; a possible D gene is TRBD2 (6 bases). Trimming shortened V by 5 bases and J by 5 bases, and 16 bases separated the two germline ends. This CDR3 region has 15 residues. Germline V gives CDR1 SGHRS, CDR2 YFSETQ. The CDR3 DNA sequence: TGCGCCAGCAGACGTGCGGTAGCGGAGACCGGGGAGCTGTTTTTT. As protein: CASRRAVAETGELFF. Based on the CDR3 plus reference TRBV5-1 and TRBJ2-2, the full variable domain is KAGVTQTPRYLIKTRGQQVTLSCSPISGHRSVSWYQQTPGQGLQFLFEYFSETQRNKGNFPGRFSGRQFSNSRSEMNVSTLELGDSALYLCASRRAVAETGELFFGEGSRLTVL.

The rearrangement joins TRBV14 to TRBJ2-1; D remains unclear. CDR3 length equals 15 residues. CDR1 is SGHDN, CDR2 FVKESK, per germline. V was pared by 4 bases and J by 0 bases, with 10 bases between. The CDR3 DNA reads as TGTGCCAGCAGCCCAGCCTGGAGCTCCTACAATGAGCAGTTCTTC. As protein: CASSPAWSSYNEQFF.

The chain couples TRBV2 to TRBJ2-6; TRBD1 aligns across 11 bases. Per germline, CDR1 SNHLY and CDR2 FYNNEI. The CDR3 extends over 20 amino acids. V shed 6 bases and J 0 bases; nucleotides not matched to a gene: 13. CDR3: CASSPIWHGQGASGANVLTF. CDR3 nucleotides: TGTGCCAGCAGCCCCATCTGGCATGGACAGGGGGCCTCTGGGGCCAACGTCCTGACTTTC.

The J gene is TRBJ2-5, the V gene TRBV9; possible D gene TRBD1, 6 bases. CDR1 and CDR2 from the germline V gene are SGDLS and YYNGEE. This CDR3 contains 15 residues. V lost 3 bases and J 3 bases, leaving 15 bases between the germline ends. The CDR3 DNA reads as TGTGCCAGCAGCGGAACCGGGACAACGAAAGAGACCCAGTACTTC. This translates into CASSGTGTTKETQYF.

This clone appeared a single time. This rearrangement joins TRBV5-1 to TRBJ1-4; no clear D gene. Germline loops: CDR1 SGHRS, CDR2 YFSETQ. The CDR3 sequence is 15 residues long. The ends were cut back, 4 bases at V and 0 bases at J, with 10 bases in the middle. The DNA for the CDR3 is TGCGCCAGCAGCGAAACAGCAGCAACTAATGAAAAACTGTTTTTT. Its translation: CASSETAATNEKLFF.

The chain employs TRBV27 and TRBJ2-7; 7 bases match TRBD1. The CDR3 extends over 15 amino acids. Germline V gene data show CDR1 as MNHEY and CDR2 as SMNVEV (reference sequence). The V gene end was trimmed by 8 bases and the J gene end by 0 bases; junction bases not matched to a gene: 10. The CDR3 loop is CASGSTGASSYEQYF. CDR3 DNA: TGTGCCAGCGGAAGCACAGGGGCTAGCTCCTACGAGCAGTACTTC.

The chain recombines TRBV9 with TRBJ1-1; D gene unclear. This CDR3 region has 13 residues. V gave up 3 bases and J gave up 0 bases, with 6 bases separating them. Germline V gene sequence: CDR1 SGDLS, CDR2 YYNGEE. The CDR3 reads CASSEILNTEAFF. CDR3 sequence (DNA): TGTGCCAGCAGCGAAATCTTGAACACTGAAGCTTTCTTT.

This chain connects TRBV7-2 to TRBJ1-2; 7 nucleotides match TRBD1. V shed 1 base, J shed 4 bases, and the junction held 9 bases outside the gene matches. This CDR3 spans 16 amino acids. Germline V gene data show CDR1 as SGHTA and CDR2 as FQGNSA. The DNA for the CDR3 is TGTGCCAGCAGCTTAGAGGGGGCGACCCTCCTCTATGGCTACACCTTC. Protein: CASSLEGATLLYGYTF. The entire variable domain, with the rest obtained from reference TRBV7-2 and TRBJ1-2, is as follows: GAGVSQSPSNKVTEKGKDVELRCDPISGHTALYWYRQSLGQGLEFLIYFQGNSAPDKSGLPSDRFSAERTGGSVSTLTIQRTQQEDSAVYLCASSLEGATLLYGYTFGSGTRLTVV.

This clone came up once. The rearrangement joins TRBV5-1 to TRBJ2-1; TRBD1 aligns across 9 bases. The CDR3 is 17 amino acids. Looked up from germline, CDR1 is SGHRS and CDR2 is YFSETQ. V was pared by 1 base and J by 7 bases, with 12 bases of the junction left unmatched. The CDR3 DNA follows: TGCGCCAGCAGCTTGTCGCCCCCGACAGGGGGGAGGAATGAGCAGTTCTTC. This encodes CASSLSPPTGGRNEQFF. Full variable domain (rest looked up from reference TRBV5-1 and TRBJ2-1): KAGVTQTPRYLIKTRGQQVTLSCSPISGHRSVSWYQQTPGQGLQFLFEYFSETQRNKGNFPGRFSGRQFSNSRSEMNVSTLELGDSALYLCASSLSPPTGGRNEQFFGPGTRLTVL.

This clone appeared a few times. The rearrangement links TRBV6-5 to TRBJ2-1; D is possibly TRBD1 (5 bases). The germline gives CDR1 MNHEY, CDR2 SVGAGI. This CDR3 spans 15 amino acids. Trimming shortened V by 2 bases and J by 4 bases, and 12 bases separated the two germline ends. The CDR3 spells CASSYVGPNYNEQFF. The CDR3, as DNA: TGTGCCAGCAGTTACGTGGGGCCGAATTACAATGAGCAGTTCTTC.